This TCR beta chain was obtained from a study of blood T cell repertoires in COVID-19. Study details: Acute-phase and convalescent COVID-19 samples originated in the United States, Italy and Spain. T cells, B-cell-depleted T cells, or PBMCs supplied cDNA or gDNA.

The trim removed 6 bases at V and 1 base at J, leaving 0 bases unmatched. The CDR3 is 14 residues long. Germline assignment: CDR1 MNHEY and CDR2 SMNVEV (reference sequence). Comment on this clone: One base away lies a much larger clone, so this may be a sequencing read error.

Methods used by the authors: Researchers report that nucleated cell counts were estimated from reference gene primer amplification. Clones were sequenced by immunoSEQ multiplex PCR, and TCRdb holds only the in-frame ones, with some missing. V and J calls and clone size are as listed in that table; D and trimming were resolved from the DNA. The sample lists 90,000 to 140,000 clones, around 81% occurring once. The chain couples TRBV27 to TRBJ2-3; TRBD2 agrees at 11 bases. The material sequenced was peripheral blood. This sequence was found in a man aged 80 or over with acute or convalescent COVID-19. CDR3 in amino acids: CASRGLAGTDTQYF. CDR3 nucleotide sequence: TGTGCCAGCAGGGGACTAGCGGGCACAGATACGCAGTATTTT.